This TCR beta chain was captured in a study of blood T cell repertoires in COVID-19. Germline CDR1 SNHLY, CDR2 FYNNEI. V lost 5 bases and J lost 3; bases outside the gene matches: 11. The CDR3 has 17 residues. Some clones are missing from TCRdb's copy, which holds only in-frame ones; the method was immunoSEQ multiplex PCR. The table includes about 400,000 clones, more than 75% detected once. The TCR comes from a human donor in a cohort sampled during active COVID-19. The rearrangement uses TRBV2 and TRBJ2-1; 9 nucleotides match TRBD2. Sequences were obtained from peripheral blood. The CDR3, as DNA: TGTGCCAGCAGTTTGGCGGCGGGAGGGCCTTACTACAATGAGCAGTTCTTC. It encodes CASSLAAGGPYYNEQFF.